These T cell receptor beta chains were read from a single sample in a study of radiotherapy plus CTLA-4 blockade in lung cancer. Generated by immunoSEQ multiplex PCR, the TCRdb table keeps only in-frame clones and is missing some. The table includes 12,000 to 15,000 clones, around 70% detected once. Sequenced here: peripheral blood, sampled from a patient treated with radiotherapy plus ipilimumab. These receptors were taken from a human donor with non-small cell lung cancer whose response to radiotherapy plus ipilimumab could not be evaluated. The CDR3 runs from the conserved cysteine through the conserved F or W. D genes are given only for firm matches. Expanded clones are given a class, and other clones once, few, many or no size at all.

>TRBJ1-2|few|TRBV6-1|TRBD1
TGTGCCAGCAAGGGGACAGCCTCCTATGGCTACACCTTC
CASKGTASYGYTF
>TRBJ2-1|few|TRBV7-2|NA
TGTGCCAGCAGCCCATTCGGGGGTGCCTACAATGAGCAGTTCTTC
CASSPFGGAYNEQFF
>TRBJ2-2|NA|TRBV27|TRBD1
TGTGCCAGCAGTCACCCGGGACAGCTGGGGAGGAACACCGGGGAGCTGTTTTTT
CASSHPGQLGRNTGELFF
>TRBJ1-5|NA|TRBV5-1|TRBD1
TGCGCCAGCAGCGTACTCGGGACAGGGGATCAGCCCCAGCATTTT
CASSVLGTGDQPQHF
>TRBJ2-7|many|TRBV6-6|TRBD1
TGTGCCAGCAGTTACTTAGGACAGGGCTACGAGCAGTACTTC
CASSYLGQGYEQYF
>TRBJ1-2|few|TRBV6-1|TRBD1
TGTGCCAGCAGTGAAGAGGCAGGGGGCTCCGGCTACACCTTC
CASSEEAGGSGYTF
>TRBJ2-3|few|TRBV30|NA
TGTGCCTGGAGCGGTTGGGGAGCCGCAGATACGCAGTATTTT
CAWSGWGAADTQYF
>TRBJ1-4|NA|TRBV19|TRBD1
TGTGCCAGTAGTACGACAGGGCGGAAACTGTTTTTT
CASSTTGRKLFF
>TRBJ2-2|few|TRBV7-2|TRBD2
TGTGCCAGCAGCTTCTCTAGCGGGGGGCGGGGCGGGGAGCTGTTTTTT
CASSFSSGGRGGELFF
>TRBJ1-2|NA|TRBV6-5|TRBD1
TGTGCCAGCAGTTCCCCGTCAGGGGGCTATGGCTACACCTTC
CASSSPSGGYGYTF
>TRBJ2-6|NA|TRBV4-2|NA
TGTGCCAGCAGCCAAGAAGGAGGGCATTCTGGGGCCAACGTCCTGACTTTC
CASSQEGGHSGANVLTF
>TRBJ2-2|few|TRBV10-1|TRBD2
TGCGCCAGCAGTTTAAGCGGGGAGAAGTCCGGGGAGCTGTTTTTT
CASSLSGEKSGELFF
>TRBJ2-5|NA|TRBV10-3|TRBD2
TGTGCCATCAGTGAGTCGCCGGGACTAGAAGAGACCCAGTACTTC
CAISESPGLEETQYF
>TRBJ1-4|NA|TRBV25-1|TRBD1
TGTGCCAGCAGTGACGACAGGGTCCAGGGGGAAAAACTGTTTTTT
CASSDDRVQGEKLFF
>TRBJ1-2|once|TRBV5-6|NA
TGTGCCAGCAGCTCCGCCACAGGGAACTATGGCTACACCTTC
CASSSATGNYGYTF
>TRBJ1-1|few|TRBV5-4|NA
TGTGCCACAGGAACACAGAACACTGAAGCTTTCTTT
CATGTQNTEAFF
>TRBJ1-2|NA|TRBV27|NA
TGTGCCAGCAGAGGGGGTGGCTATGGCTACACCTTC
CASRGGGYGYTF
>TRBJ2-7|NA|TRBV28|NA
TGTGCCAGCAGTGAGGGAGGGCAGTACTTC
CASSEGGQYF
>TRBJ2-1|NA|TRBV10-3|NA
TGTGCCACCGAGGGTACCGGTAATTACAATGAGCAGTTCTTC
CATEGTGNYNEQFF
>TRBJ2-3|NA|TRBV7-6|TRBD2
TGTGCCAGCAGCCCGGGAGCGGGGGGGCCCGTAGATACGCAGTATTTT
CASSPGAGGPVDTQYF
>TRBJ2-7|once|TRBV11-2|NA
TGTGCCAGCACCCCCGCGGGGCCCGAGCAGTACTTC
CASTPAGPEQYF
>TRBJ1-1|NA|TRBV6-6|TRBD1
TGTGCCAGCAGTTTCGACAGGGCGAACACTGAAGCTTTCTTT
CASSFDRANTEAFF
>TRBJ1-6|NA|TRBV4-1|NA
TGCGCCAGCAGCCAAGCCTTACCTCAGGGGCGCGGTAATTCACCCCTCCACTTT
CASSQALPQGRGNSPLHF
>TRBJ2-5|NA|TRBV15|TRBD2
TGTGCCACCAGGGTGGGGGGGGAAGAGACCCAGTACTTC
CATRVGGEETQYF
>TRBJ1-1|once|TRBV2|TRBD1
TGTGCCAGCCCTCTCATGACAGGGGGCCTTAACACTGAAGCTTTCTTT
CASPLMTGGLNTEAFF
>TRBJ2-1|NA|TRBV7-2|TRBD2
TGTGCCAGCAGTCAGGATCCGGGGGGATACAATGAGCAGTTCTTC
CASSQDPGGYNEQFF
>TRBJ1-1|few|TRBV9|NA
TGTGCCAGCAGCGACCCGGTGGGCAGGTCCATCGCTGAAGCTTTCTTT
CASSDPVGRSIAEAFF
>TRBJ2-2|NA|TRBV18|TRBD1
TGTGCCAGCTCACTAAATCCGGGACAGGCCCAAACCGGGGAGCTGTTTTTT
CASSLNPGQAQTGELFF
>TRBJ1-4|NA|TRBV19|NA
TGTGCCAGTAGTGCGTCCGGGACACCACACCGGCTGTTTTTT
CASSASGTPHRLFF
>TRBJ2-5|NA|TRBV30|TRBD1
TGTGCCTGGACGCGGGACAGGGCAGGACAGACCCAGTACTTC
CAWTRDRAGQTQYF
>TRBJ1-2|NA|TRBV25-1|NA
TGTGCCAGCAGTGAATGGGAGGAATCCTCGAGCGGCTACACCTTC
CASSEWEESSSGYTF
>TRBJ1-5|NA|TRBV7-9|TRBD1
TGTGCCAGCAGCTTAGTAGGGTCGACAGGGGTAAGCAATCAGCCCCAGCATTTT
CASSLVGSTGVSNQPQHF
>TRBJ1-6|NA|TRBV6-1|NA
TGTGCCGGACAGAGCTCCTATAATTCACCCCTCCACTTT
CAGQSSYNSPLHF
>TRBJ2-1|few|TRBV19|NA
TGTGCCAGTCGATACGACAGGAGCTCCTACAATGAGCAGTTCTTC
CASRYDRSSYNEQFF
>TRBJ2-1|NA|TRBV6-5|NA
TGTGCCAGCAGTTACGGTCGCGGGGCCCGCGTCCATGAGCAGTTCTTC
CASSYGRGARVHEQFF
>TRBJ2-5|NA|TRBV5-4|TRBD2
TGTGCCAGCAGCCCCAGGACTAGCGGAGACCAAGAGACCCAGTACTTC
CASSPRTSGDQETQYF
>TRBJ1-4|few|TRBV15|NA
TGTGCCACCAGCAGAGATGCAGGAGAAAAACTGTTTTTT
CATSRDAGEKLFF
>TRBJ1-5|NA|TRBV2|NA
TGTGCCAGCAGTGAAGCCCGGGGTCAGCCCCAGCATTTT
CASSEARGQPQHF
>TRBJ2-4|NA|TRBV2|NA
TGTGCCAGTTCCAGGGGTCCCAAAAACATTCAGTACTTC
CASSRGPKNIQYF
>TRBJ2-5|NA|TRBV29-1|TRBD1
TGCAGCGTTGTCGGAGGGACAGGGGGCACAGAGACCCAGTACTTC
CSVVGGTGGTETQYF
>TRBJ2-6|NA|TRBV5-1|NA
TGCGCCAGCAGCTTGGATGGGGCGGCAGGGGCCAACGTCCTGACTTTC
CASSLDGAAGANVLTF
>TRBJ1-5|NA|TRBV5-1|TRBD1
TGCGCCAGCAGCTCGGACGGACAGGCTAATCAGCCCCAGCATTTT
CASSSDGQANQPQHF
>TRBJ2-3|NA|TRBV9|NA
TGTGCCAGCAGCGTAGGGCTTAATACGCAGTATTTT
CASSVGLNTQYF
>TRBJ1-5|NA|TRBV6-1|NA
TGTGCCAGCAGCCAGGGATGGGATCAGCCCCAGCATTTT
CASSQGWDQPQHF
>TRBJ1-2|large|TRBV6-1|NA
TGTGCCAGCAGTGAAGGGTCAGCTAACTATGGCTACACCTTC
CASSEGSANYGYTF
>TRBJ1-4|NA|TRBV7-9|NA
TGTGCCAGCAGCTTGGGTCAGGGAATCGAAAAACTGTTTTTT
CASSLGQGIEKLFF
>TRBJ1-1|once|TRBV5-1|TRBD1
TGCGCCAGCAGCTGGGACAGGGATTTGAACACTGAAGCTTTCTTT
CASSWDRDLNTEAFF
>TRBJ2-1|once|TRBV9|TRBD2
TGTGCCAGCAGCGTAGCTACTAGCGGGGGGGATGAGCAGTTCTTC
CASSVATSGGDEQFF
>TRBJ2-3|NA|TRBV6-1|NA
TGTGCCAGCAGTGACCCGAACTTATCCACAGATACGCAGTATTTT
CASSDPNLSTDTQYF
>TRBJ1-5|NA|TRBV2|TRBD1
TGTGCCAGCAGTGAAGCGGGGACAGTTAGCAATCAGCCCCAGCATTTT
CASSEAGTVSNQPQHF
>TRBJ1-1|NA|TRBV6-5|NA
TGTGCCAGCAGTTACTCGAGAGGAGGCACTGAAGCTTTCTTT
CASSYSRGGTEAFF
>TRBJ2-3|few|TRBV6-5|TRBD1
TGTGCCAGCAGTTCCCGAAGTAGGACAGGGAAAGATACGCAGTATTTT
CASSSRSRTGKDTQYF
>TRBJ1-2|NA|TRBV5-1|NA
TGCGCCAGCAGCCCAGAAGACGGGTTTAGCGGCTACACCTTC
CASSPEDGFSGYTF
>TRBJ1-2|NA|TRBV19|TRBD1
TGTGCCAGTAGTATACCCTCAGGGGGCGCCTATGGCTACACCTTC
CASSIPSGGAYGYTF